The rows below give T cell receptor beta chains drawn from one sample of a study of technical replicates of blood from a handful of donors. This table comes from immunoSEQ multiplex PCR, and its TCRdb copy is limited to in-frame clones, with some not included. The sample lists about 78,000 clones, about 92% seen once, with 0.41% in the top ten. Specimen: T cells isolated from PBMCs. The receptors originated from a human donor in good health. CDR3s include the opening cysteine and the closing phenylalanine or tryptophan. A D gene is named only where the DNA matches it firmly. The size entry is marked missing in some rows and otherwise reads once, few, many or a size class.

j_call	d_call	v_call	clone_size	cdr3_aa	cdr3_nt
TRBJ2-4	TRBD2	TRBV15	-	CATSTSGGAKNIQYF	TGTGCCACCAGCACTAGCGGAGGAGCCAAAAACATTCAGTACTTC
TRBJ2-1	-	TRBV5-6	-	CASSFGMGAGNEQFF	TGTGCCAGCAGCTTTGGGATGGGGGCAGGCAATGAGCAGTTCTTC
TRBJ1-2	-	TRBV6-1	-	CASRPTQTSLRGYTF	TGTGCCAGCAGGCCTACCCAGACATCCCTTCGGGGCTACACCTTC
TRBJ2-7	-	TRBV28	-	CASRRQASSYEQYF	TGTGCCAGCAGAAGACAGGCCTCTTCCTACGAGCAGTACTTC
TRBJ2-2	-	TRBV4-3	-	CASSQGFGIGELFF	TGCGCCAGCAGCCAAGGGTTCGGGATCGGGGAGCTGTTTTTT
TRBJ2-2	-	TRBV7-2	-	CASMDRNTGELFF	TGTGCCAGCATGGACAGAAACACCGGGGAGCTGTTTTTT
TRBJ1-2	TRBD1	TRBV29-1	-	CSVVTGADYGYTF	TGCAGCGTTGTCACAGGGGCCGACTATGGCTACACCTTC
TRBJ2-7	-	TRBV1	-	CTSSQTLLLSYEQYF	TGCACCAGCAGCCAAACCCTACTATTATCCTACGAGCAGTACTTC
TRBJ2-7	-	TRBV28	-	CASSFWEASRPSYEQYF	TGTGCCAGCAGTTTCTGGGAGGCGTCACGGCCGTCCTACGAGCAGTACTTC
TRBJ2-7	-	TRBV9	-	CASSVRYEQYF	TGTGCCAGCAGCGTCCGGTACGAGCAGTACTTC
TRBJ2-1	TRBD2	TRBV2	-	CASSPWTSGYTYNEQFF	TGTGCCAGCAGTCCCTGGACTAGCGGGTACACTTACAATGAGCAGTTCTTC
TRBJ2-2	-	TRBV30	-	CAWSLHSAGELFF	TGTGCCTGGAGTCTACATAGCGCCGGGGAGCTGTTTTTT
TRBJ2-5	-	TRBV5-6	-	CASSSDSLEETQYF	TGTGCCAGCAGCTCAGACAGCTTAGAAGAGACCCAGTACTTC
TRBJ1-3	-	TRBV18	few	CASSPREAGNTIYF	TGTGCCAGCTCACCACGAGAGGCTGGAAACACCATATATTTT
TRBJ1-1	-	TRBV9	-	CASSVEEGTEAFF	TGTGCCAGCAGCGTAGAGGAGGGAACTGAAGCTTTCTTT
TRBJ1-5	-	TRBV2	-	CASSESGVNQPQHF	TGTGCCAGCAGTGAAAGTGGAGTAAATCAGCCCCAGCATTTT
TRBJ2-1	TRBD2	TRBV9	-	CASSVGSGANNEQFF	TGTGCCAGCAGCGTAGGGAGCGGGGCCAACAATGAGCAGTTCTTC
TRBJ2-7	-	TRBV4-1	-	CASSPGDILSEQYF	TGCGCCAGCAGCCCCGGGGATATCCTAAGCGAGCAGTACTTC
TRBJ1-4	-	TRBV19	-	CASTSGGGSNEKLFF	TGTGCCAGTACCTCGGGAGGGGGAAGTAATGAAAAACTGTTTTTT
TRBJ2-5	-	TRBV7-2	-	CASSRQQETQYF	TGTGCCAGCAGCCGACAGCAAGAGACCCAGTACTTC
TRBJ2-7	-	TRBV29-1	-	CSVDTGSYEQYF	TGCAGCGTTGATACAGGCTCCTACGAGCAGTACTTC
TRBJ2-7	-	TRBV5-4	-	CASSPPTRGVDEQYF	TGTGCCAGCAGCCCCCCGACTAGAGGGGTTGACGAGCAGTACTTC
TRBJ2-3	-	TRBV19	-	CASSLSDTQYF	TGTGCCAGTAGTCTTTCGGATACGCAGTATTTT
TRBJ1-3	-	TRBV14	-	CASSQSGYGNTIYF	TGTGCCAGCAGCCAGTCAGGGTACGGAAACACCATATATTTT
TRBJ2-2	TRBD1	TRBV11-2	-	CASSLSPGQGYTGELFF	TGTGCCAGCAGCTTAAGCCCCGGACAGGGTTACACCGGGGAGCTGTTTTTT
TRBJ1-5	TRBD1	TRBV6-5	-	CASSLTGTQPQHF	TGTGCCAGCAGCTTGACAGGGACCCAGCCCCAGCATTTT
TRBJ2-5	-	TRBV4-2	-	CASSQVFTGELQETQYF	TGTGCCAGCAGCCAAGTCTTTACGGGAGAATTACAAGAGACCCAGTACTTC
TRBJ1-2	-	TRBV7-9	-	CASSLGQVNYGYTF	TGTGCCAGCAGCTTAGGCCAGGTTAATTATGGCTACACCTTC
TRBJ1-2	TRBD1	TRBV2	-	CATDQAGGYGYTF	TGTGCCACCGATCAGGCAGGGGGCTATGGCTACACCTTC
TRBJ2-6	-	TRBV6-5	-	CASSYPGANVLTF	TGTGCCAGCAGTTATCCGGGGGCCAACGTCCTGACTTTC
TRBJ2-7	TRBD2	TRBV4-2	-	CASSQTLAGDSYEQYF	TGTGCCAGCAGCCAAACCCTAGCGGGAGATTCCTACGAGCAGTACTTC
TRBJ1-2	TRBD1	TRBV10-3	few	CAISRDRDGYTF	TGTGCCATCAGTAGAGACAGGGATGGCTACACCTTC
TRBJ2-2	-	TRBV30	-	CAQGGGHMSGGLFF	TGTGCCCAGGGGGGAGGACATATGTCTGGTGGGCTGTTTTTT
TRBJ2-2	-	TRBV4-2	-	CASSQDGRLENPGELFF	TGTGCCAGCAGCCAAGACGGCCGACTAGAAAATCCCGGGGAGCTGTTTTTT
TRBJ1-1	-	TRBV27	-	CASSTGGVNTEAFF	TGTGCCAGCAGTACGGGAGGGGTGAACACTGAAGCTTTCTTT
TRBJ2-5	-	TRBV7-2	-	CASSPVRSSQETQYF	TGTGCCAGCAGCCCCGTAAGGAGCTCCCAAGAGACCCAGTACTTC
TRBJ1-5	-	TRBV7-2	-	CASTSQGGKAQHF	TGTGCCAGCACGTCGCAGGGAGGTAAGGCCCAGCATTTT
TRBJ2-7	-	TRBV6-5	-	CASSYLRSSYEQYF	TGTGCCAGCAGTTACTTAAGGAGCTCCTACGAGCAGTACTTC
TRBJ2-1	TRBD2	TRBV11-2	-	CASSLRLAGVYNEQFF	TGTGCCAGCAGTCTTCGACTAGCGGGAGTATACAATGAGCAGTTCTTC
TRBJ2-7	-	TRBV27	-	CASTPSMGGRSYEQYF	TGTGCCAGCACTCCTTCGATGGGGGGAAGGTCCTACGAGCAGTACTTC
TRBJ2-1	-	TRBV5-6	once	CASSRVAEGTYNEQFF	TGTGCCAGCAGCAGAGTAGCGGAGGGGACCTACAATGAGCAGTTCTTC
TRBJ1-4	TRBD1	TRBV15	-	CATSRARAGQGSANEKLFF	TGTGCCACCAGCAGAGCCCGCGCGGGACAGGGTTCGGCTAATGAAAAACTGTTTTTT
TRBJ2-1	TRBD1	TRBV29-1	-	CSAGQGPTNEQFF	TGCAGCGCCGGACAGGGGCCAACTAATGAGCAGTTCTTC
TRBJ2-1	-	TRBV9	-	CASSAGGGATTYNEQFF	TGTGCCAGCAGCGCAGGTGGGGGGGCCACCACCTACAATGAGCAGTTCTTC
TRBJ2-7	TRBD2	TRBV28	-	CASSFRYGRAENEQYF	TGTGCCAGCAGTTTTCGGTACGGGAGGGCCGAGAACGAGCAGTACTTC
TRBJ1-3	-	TRBV6-1	-	CASTTSPENTIYF	TGTGCCAGCACTACTTCACCCGAAAACACCATATATTTT
TRBJ2-1	-	TRBV4-1	-	CASSQVEGGGNEQFF	TGCGCCAGCAGCCAAGTTGAGGGAGGGGGCAATGAGCAGTTCTTC
TRBJ1-1	TRBD1	TRBV29-1	-	CSGTDRGTEAFF	TGCAGCGGGACGGACAGGGGGACTGAAGCTTTCTTT
TRBJ2-7	-	TRBV4-3	-	CASSQLGGMEEQYF	TGCGCCAGCAGCCAACTCGGGGGTATGGAGGAGCAGTACTTC
TRBJ2-7	TRBD1	TRBV11-1	-	CASSLAGQESSYEQYF	TGTGCCAGCAGCTTAGCGGGACAGGAGAGCTCCTACGAGCAGTACTTC
TRBJ2-1	TRBD2	TRBV7-3	-	CASKQAGGNNEQFF	TGTGCCAGCAAGCAGGCGGGGGGGAACAATGAGCAGTTCTTC
TRBJ1-1	-	TRBV4-3	-	CASSQVTASGNTEAFF	TGCGCCAGCAGCCAAGTCACGGCCTCGGGGAACACTGAAGCTTTCTTT